This entry concerns a single T cell receptor (beta chain). A few counts support this clonotype. Its antigen specificity is not known. No qualities accompany the bases; no much larger clone lies one base away. V is cut by 2 bases and J by 8 bases, and the space between the germline ends is 15 bases. From a lookup of the germline V gene, CDR1 and CDR2 are SGHTA and FQGTGA. Including the terminal cysteine and phenylalanine, the CDR3 comprises 15 residues. Just the 45-base CDR3 DNA is kept, in frame starting at base 1. This entry comes from a study of T cells after yellow fever vaccination (dated by TCRdb to the late 2010s). Regarding the research as a whole: Libraries from fractions with low cell numbers were prepared with the SMART-Seq v4 Ultra Low Input RNA kit. To follow T-cell clones before and after both primary and booster YFV17D yellow fever vaccination, bulk TCR alpha and beta repertoires underwent longitudinal sequencing. The cohort comprised two healthy male donors, one aged 18 to 29 and one aged 30 to 39 years. Blood samples were taken at several timepoints before and after primary and secondary immunization, and bulk PBMC replicates and cell subsets were isolated.

Study-wide findings and limitations: FACS-sorted repertoires could contain abundant contaminating clonotypes from the bulk population, so computational filtering was required. Compared with the primary T-cell response, the secondary T-cell response was weaker but faster, peaking on day 5 rather than day 15. A small fraction of clonotypes appeared in both the CD4 and CD8 compartments, likely as a result of convergent recombination. After the booster, most clones that had expanded after primary vaccination were detected again (approximately 96% of CD4 and under 90% of CD8), suggesting broad maintenance of memory. Because only a couple of donors were included in the study, the extent to which the findings can be generalized is limited.

The treatment or condition label for this specimen denotes: live attenuated yellow fever vaccine strain. At every blood-draw timepoint, two biological replicates of bulk PBMCs were collected. A standard Ficoll-Paque protocol was used to isolate PBMCs from peripheral blood. TriZol was used to extract RNA from bulk PBMCs, from CD4 and CD8 fractions, and from dextramer-positive and dextramer-negative fractions. TCR cDNA was synthesized by 5'RACE template switching, through which a universal primer site and unique molecular identifiers were introduced. cDNA synthesis was primed from both the TCR alpha and TCR beta constant segments. Library amplification used two PCR steps, and the second PCR step added sample barcodes and sequencing adapters. Libraries were sequenced on Illumina HiSeq 2500 (2x100 bp) or NovaSeq (2x150 bp). The authors' analysis ran thus. MIGEC was used to demultiplex reads and collapse the reads into UMI consensus sequences, and MiXCR was used for V(D)J alignment. Vaccine-responding clonotypes were identified with edgeR using replicate PBMC samples, with FDR below 0.01 and a log2 fold change above 5 up to day 15 being required. Each bulk clonotype received a CD4 or CD8 identity based on whether the sequenced CD4 or CD8 repertoire contained that clonotype at higher abundance. TCRdb reanalyzed the raw reads on its own, using fastp at Q25 for trimming and MiXCR for clone calling, and kept in-frame beta chains. Each record represents a unique CDR3 protein, reported with the most common genes and DNA among its rows. None of the V and J calls come from the authors' own analysis; TCRdb made them. In this sample the table shows 450,000 to 650,000 distinct CDR3 sequences, less than 25% of which occur a single time. The ten most abundant clones make up roughly 16% of the sample.

The TCR comes from a man aged 18 to 30 who received the YFV17D yellow fever vaccine. The chain is encoded by TRBV7-3 joined to TRBJ1-4; 5 matching bases give a weak D call of TRBD1. The sequencing here drew on PBMCs, taken roughly 20 days after the first yellow fever vaccination. The DNA sequence is TGTGCCAGCAGCTTACTTCGTCAGGGTAAAGAAAAACTGTTTTTT. This gives the protein CASSLLRQGKEKLFF. The CDR3, completed at both ends by the reference TRBV7-3 and TRBJ1-4 genes, gives the full variable domain GAGVSQTPSNKVTEKGKYVELRCDPISGHTALYWYRQSLGQGPEFLIYFQGTGAADDSGLPNDRFFAVRPEGSVSTLKIQRTERGDSAVYLCASSLLRQGKEKLFFGSGTQLSVL.